Below, 29 T cell receptor beta chains from the same sample are listed, as sequenced in a study of T cell repertoires in cytomegalovirus infection. One entry per CDR3 protein, called by TCRdb with MiXCR from the reads. Found here are roughly 630,000 distinct CDR3 sequences, roughly 26% of them singletons; the top ten hold 7.5% to 9%. The sample was CD8+ T cells from PBMCs. These receptors originate from a human donor in good health (CMV status not recorded). Some clones in this sample may be carry-over from other donors' samples.

The CDR3 coding sequence is TGTGCCAGCAGTTACTCCGGGACTCCCGGCGAGCAGTACGTC. This encodes CASSYSGTPGEQYV. The chain combines TRBV6-6 with TRBJ2-7, with a weak D call TRBD2 (6 bases). Trimming pared 0 bases from V and 6 bases from J, leaving 12 bases between. The CDR3 contains 14 residues. Germline loops: CDR1 MNHNY, CDR2 SVGAGI (reference sequence).

As for this clonotype: This may stem from a read error, because a much larger clone lies one nucleotide away. The chain carries TRBV7-6 and TRBJ1-2; possible D gene TRBD1, 5 bases. The CDR3 is made up of 13 amino acids. In germline, CDR1 is SGHVS, CDR2 FNYEAQ. The CDR3 reads CASSTWDGYGCTF. The CDR3 nucleotides are TGTGCCAGCAGCACTTGGGACGGCTATGGCTGCACCTTC. The variable domain in full, completed from reference TRBV7-6 and TRBJ1-2, reads GAGVSQSPRYKVTKRGQDVALRCDPISGHVSLYWYRQALGQGPEFLTYFNYEAQQDKSGLPNDRFSAERPEGSISTLTIQRTEQRDSAMYRCASSTWDGYGCTFGSGTRLTVV.

This clonotype was seen repeatedly, ten times or more. V gene TRBV4-2 combines with J gene TRBJ1-1, with 8 bases that match TRBD1. The CDR3 is made up of 16 amino acids. CDR1 LGHNA and CDR2 YNFKEQ come from the germline V gene. V was clipped by 2 bases and J by 2 bases; unmatched bases: 7. The CDR3 sequence: CASSQQGAVSNTEAFF. The CDR3 coding sequence is TGTGCCAGCAGCCAACAGGGGGCCGTCTCCAACACTGAAGCTTTCTTT.

The J gene is TRBJ2-1, the V gene TRBV20-1; the match to TRBD2 covers 10 bases. The CDR3 totals 15 residues. Germline V gene sequence: CDR1 DFQATT, CDR2 SNEGSKA (reference sequence). J gave up 5 bases and V 4 bases, and 8 bases lay outside the gene matches. The CDR3 DNA is TGCAGTGCTAAAAGCGGGGGGGCTTGGGACAATGAGCAGTTCTTC. Protein product: CSAKSGGAWDNEQFF.

This clonotype was seen more than once but under ten times. The J gene is TRBJ2-7, the V gene TRBV15; no clear D gene. The CDR3 consists of 12 residues. Germline CDR1 and CDR2: LNHNV and YYDKDF (reference sequence). V dropped 5 bases and J dropped 2 bases, with 7 bases sitting between them. In nucleotides, the CDR3 is TGTGCCACCAGCCAGGCCACCTACGAGCAGTACTTC. Protein: CATSQATYEQYF.

V gene TRBV19 combines with J gene TRBJ2-1, with a possible D match to TRBD1 (5 bases). Between the trimmed V and J ends, which lost 3 bases and 2 bases, there was a span of 8 bases. The CDR3 runs 14 residues. Germline assignment: CDR1 LNHDA and CDR2 SQIVND (reference sequence). The CDR3 here is CASSMMDTYNEQFF. In DNA form, the CDR3 reads TGTGCCAGTAGTATGATGGACACCTACAATGAGCAGTTCTTC.

The sample holds many counts of this clonotype. The chain joins TRBV7-6 to TRBJ1-6; D possibly corresponds to TRBD1 (5 bases). The V gene's germline CDR1 is SGHVS and CDR2 FNYEAQ. V shed 1 base and J shed 6 bases, with 13 bases lying between them. The CDR3 loop spans 16 amino acids. The CDR3 region is CASSLGEGRLNSPLHF. The CDR3, as DNA: TGTGCCAGCAGCTTAGGCGAGGGACGACTTAATTCACCCCTCCACTTT.

This clonotype was found many times. The chain recombines TRBV7-6 with TRBJ1-2; D gene ambiguous. The CDR3 runs 14 residues. Trimming pared 5 bases from V and 3 bases from J, leaving 13 bases between. The germline CDR1 and CDR2 sequences are SGHVS and FNYEAQ. The DNA for the CDR3 is TGTGCCAGCAGCCCAACTCCCGGACACTATGGCTACACCTTC. Its translation is CASSPTPGHYGYTF. Combining the CDR3 with reference TRBV7-6 and TRBJ1-2 gives the whole variable domain GAGVSQSPRYKVTKRGQDVALRCDPISGHVSLYWYRQALGQGPEFLTYFNYEAQQDKSGLPNDRFSAERPEGSISTLTIQRTEQRDSAMYRCASSPTPGHYGYTFGSGTRLTVV.

This clonotype has at least ten counts. The gene calls are TRBV4-1 and TRBJ2-1; 8 nucleotides match TRBD2. In germline, CDR1 is MGHRA, CDR2 YSYEKL. CDR3 length: 14 residues. The junction had 4 bases not matched to a gene; V was cut back by 1 base and J by 8 bases. The CDR3 region is CASSQGGGMDEQFF. The CDR3, as DNA: TGCGCCAGCAGCCAAGGCGGGGGGATGGATGAGCAGTTCTTC.

This clonotype was seen ten or more times. The CDR3 loop is CASSQYANREGNEQFF. The CDR3 nucleotides are TGCGCCAGCAGCCAATACGCGAACAGGGAAGGGAATGAGCAGTTCTTC. The gene calls are TRBV4-1 and TRBJ2-1, with D perhaps matching TRBD1 (6 bases). Trimming pared 2 bases from V and 7 bases from J, leaving 18 bases between. This CDR3 has 16 residues. CDR1 is MGHRA, CDR2 YSYEKL, per germline.

The chain couples TRBV29-1 to TRBJ2-1; unclear D gene. The germline V and J ends were trimmed by 4 bases and 4 bases, with 17 bases remaining between them. Per the germline V gene, CDR1 is SQVTM and CDR2 is ANQGSEA. The CDR3 length is 15 residues. Here the CDR3 reads CSVALTSIGYNEQFF. CDR3 in DNA: TGCAGCGTTGCATTGACGTCCATTGGTTACAATGAGCAGTTCTTC.

V is TRBV29-1 and J is TRBJ2-3; a possible D gene is TRBD2 (5 bases). This CDR3 contains 16 residues. Trimming took off 0 bases at V and 3 bases at J, with 16 bases between the two ends. The germline V gene has CDR1 SQVTM and CDR2 ANQGSEA. CDR3 nucleotides: TGCAGCGTTGAAGATCCAGCGGACGTTGGGACAGATACGCAGTATTTT. It is translated as CSVEDPADVGTDTQYF.

CDR3 amino acids: CASSQTQPSDGANVLTF. The CDR3 nucleotides are TGTGCCAGCAGCCAAACACAGCCCTCGGACGGGGCCAACGTCCTGACTTTC. The genes are TRBV3-1 and TRBJ2-6, with D uncertain. The V end lost 2 bases, the J end lost 4 bases, and 15 bases lay between the germline ends. This CDR3 region has 17 residues. Germline V gene sequence: CDR1 LGHDT, CDR2 YNNKEL (reference sequence).

The chain is built from TRBV20-1 and TRBJ1-5, with D perhaps TRBD1 (5 bases). Germline V gives CDR1 DFQATT, CDR2 SNEGSKA (reference sequence). V lost 7 bases, J lost 2 bases, and 15 bases lay in between. This CDR3 is 14 amino acids long. Here the CDR3 reads CSGSEGYGNQPQHF. CDR3 coding DNA: TGCAGTGGTAGTGAGGGGTATGGCAATCAGCCCCAGCATTTT.

Ten or more counts support this clonotype. The chain recombines TRBV6-2 or TRBV6-3 with TRBJ2-6; TRBD1 agrees at 7 bases. V dropped 4 bases and J dropped 4; count of bases not matched to a gene: 7. This CDR3 region has 16 residues. The germline V gene encodes CDR1 MNHEY and CDR2 SVGEGT. CDR3 nucleotides: TGTGCCAGCAGTTCGCCCGGGACAGCCGGGGCCAACGTCCTGACTTTC. Protein product: CASSSPGTAGANVLTF.

This chain links TRBV6-5 with TRBJ1-2; no definite D call. The germline V and J ends were trimmed by 2 bases and 1 base, with 14 bases remaining between them. Germline CDR1 is MNHEY and CDR2 is SVGAGI. The CDR3 extends over 16 amino acids. Here the CDR3 reads CASSYLLREINYGYTF. The CDR3 bases are TGTGCCAGCAGTTACCTCCTCCGTGAGATTAACTATGGCTACACCTTC.

V gene TRBV12-3 or TRBV12-4 combines with J gene TRBJ2-3; perhaps TRBD2 as D (5 bases). The V and J ends lost 5 bases and 0 bases respectively, with 15 bases between them. This CDR3 is 16 amino acids long. The CDR3 sequence: CASSEPGISSTDTQYF. The CDR3, as DNA: TGTGCCAGCAGTGAGCCCGGGATTTCTAGCACAGATACGCAGTATTTT.

The rearrangement uses TRBV20-1 and TRBJ2-7; D might be TRBD1 or TRBD2, each matching 5 bases. The CDR3 is 14 residues long. The V and J ends lost 6 bases and 5 bases respectively, with 20 bases between them. Germline CDR1 and CDR2: DFQATT and SNEGSKA (reference sequence). This CDR3 reads CSAHRDPEPHEQYF. The CDR3 DNA reads TGCAGTGCCCACCGGGACCCAGAGCCCCACGAGCAGTACTTC.

V is TRBV12-3 or TRBV12-4 and J is TRBJ2-6; TRBD1 matches 12 bases. Unmatched junction bases numbered 13, after V lost 6 bases and J lost 4 bases. This CDR3 spans 19 amino acids. CDR3 sequence reads: CASSTRPGQGARGANVLTF. The CDR3 region has the DNA TGTGCCAGCAGCACCCGCCCGGGACAGGGGGCGCGGGGGGCCAACGTCCTGACTTTC.

The chain combines TRBV10-3 with TRBJ2-7; 11 nucleotides line up with TRBD2. V dropped 0 bases and J dropped 2; count of bases not matched to a gene: 6. The CDR3 has 17 residues. The germline V gene has CDR1 ENHRY and CDR2 SYGVKD. This CDR3 is CAISESLTSGATYEQYF. CDR3 nucleotides: TGTGCCATCAGTGAGTCGCTGACTAGCGGGGCCACCTACGAGCAGTACTTC.

The chain uses TRBV29-1 and TRBJ2-2, with no clear D. CDR1 is SQVTM and CDR2 is ANQGSEA in the germline V gene. Trimming pared 6 bases from V and 7 bases from J, leaving 18 bases between. There are 14 residues in the CDR3. In DNA form, the CDR3 reads TGCAGCGTCGAGAGAAGACGGTCCGGCGGGGAGCTGTTTTTT. This encodes CSVERRRSGGELFF.

This clonotype was observed a few times. This chain uses TRBV15 with TRBJ2-7; 8 positions match TRBD1. The germline CDR1 and CDR2 sequences are LNHNV and YYDKDF (reference sequence). This CDR3 has 17 residues. V was pared by 0 bases and J by 3 bases, with 10 bases of the junction left unmatched. CDR3 nucleotide sequence: TGTGCCACCAGCAGAGATCCCCCCACAGGGGGAAGCTACGAGCAGTACTTC. Translating gives CATSRDPPTGGSYEQYF. Supplemented by reference TRBV15 and TRBJ2-7, the full variable domain reads DAMVIQNPRYQVTQFGKPVTLSCSQTLNHNVMYWYQQKSSQAPKLLFHYYDKDFNNEADTPDNFQSRRPNTSFCFLDIRSPGLGDTAMYLCATSRDPPTGGSYEQYFGPGTRLTVT.

The chain links TRBV7-9 to TRBJ1-5, with TRBD1 matching over 9 bases. The junction had 11 bases not matched to a gene; V was cut back by 5 bases and J by 0 bases. CDR1 and CDR2 (germline): SEHNR, FQNEAQ (reference sequence). The CDR3 is 18 amino acids. The CDR3, as DNA: TGTGCCAGCAGCGGAATGGGGACAGGGATGTTTAGCAATCAGCCCCAGCATTTT. This encodes CASSGMGTGMFSNQPQHF.

J is TRBJ1-4 and V is TRBV2; tentatively, D is TRBD1 (6 bases). Trimming removed 7 bases at V and 1 base at J, with 10 bases between. The CDR3 loop spans 14 amino acids. Germline values: CDR1 SNHLY, CDR2 FYNNEI. For the CDR3, the DNA is TGTGCCAGCACTAGAGGGGGAACTAATGAAAAACTGTTTTTT. Its protein is CASTRGGTNEKLFF.

This clonotype was counted ten times or more. CDR3 sequence reads: CASSYADHNEKLFF. The CDR3 DNA reads TGTGCCAGCAGCTATGCCGACCATAATGAAAAACTGTTTTTT. This chain links TRBV7-9 with TRBJ1-4; the D is unclear. The CDR3 has 14 amino acids. V was shortened by 4 bases and J by 4 bases, with 10 bases between the two germline ends. Per the germline V gene, CDR1 is SEHNR and CDR2 is FQNEAQ (reference sequence).

This clonotype was seen many times. The chain has TRBV12-3 or TRBV12-4 and TRBJ1-2; no definite D call. Trimming took off 3 bases at V and 6 bases at J, with 5 bases between the two ends. The CDR3 extends over 11 amino acids. CDR3 region: CASSLADGYTF. CDR3 sequence (DNA): TGTGCCAGCAGTTTGGCGGATGGCTACACCTTC.

The genes are TRBV5-6 and TRBJ2-2, with D perhaps matching TRBD1 or TRBD2 (5 bases each). V lost 0 bases, J lost 5 bases, and 17 bases lay in between. The length of the CDR3 is 17 residues. CDR1 is SGHDT, CDR2 YYEEEE, per germline. In DNA, the CDR3 is TGTGCCAGCAGCTTGGGGCCGGTGGGGGTTGTGACCGGGGAGCTGTTTTTT. This sequence encodes CASSLGPVGVVTGELFF.

The CDR3 region has the DNA TGTGCCAGCAGCTCGCATGGGAACACTGAAGCTTTCTTT. Its translation: CASSSHGNTEAFF. The V call is TRBV4-2, the J call TRBJ1-1, with unresolved D. The V gene's germline CDR1 is LGHNA and CDR2 YNFKEQ. This CDR3 has 13 amino acids. V gave up 5 bases and J gave up 1 base, with 8 bases separating them.

DNA of the CDR3: TGTGCCAGCAGTTGGACAGGGGCAAGCGGGGAGCTGTTTTTT. Residues: CASSWTGASGELFF. V and J are TRBV12-3 or TRBV12-4 and TRBJ2-2, with TRBD1 matching 9 bases. The junction had 4 bases not matched to a gene; V was cut back by 4 bases and J by 7 bases. The CDR3 is 14 residues long.